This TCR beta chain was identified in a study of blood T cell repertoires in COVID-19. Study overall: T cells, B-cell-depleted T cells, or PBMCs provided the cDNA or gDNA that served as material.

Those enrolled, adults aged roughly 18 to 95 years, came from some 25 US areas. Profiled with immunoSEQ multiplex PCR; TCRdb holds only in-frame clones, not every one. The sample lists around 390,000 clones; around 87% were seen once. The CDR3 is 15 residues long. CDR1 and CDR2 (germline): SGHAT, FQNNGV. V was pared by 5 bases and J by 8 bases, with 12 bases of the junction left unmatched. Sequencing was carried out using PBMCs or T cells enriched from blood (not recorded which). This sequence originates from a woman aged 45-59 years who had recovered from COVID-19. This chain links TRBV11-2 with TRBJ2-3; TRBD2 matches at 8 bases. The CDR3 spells CASSPVDSGVATQYF. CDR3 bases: TGTGCCAGCAGCCCTGTGGATAGCGGGGTTGCTACGCAGTATTTT.